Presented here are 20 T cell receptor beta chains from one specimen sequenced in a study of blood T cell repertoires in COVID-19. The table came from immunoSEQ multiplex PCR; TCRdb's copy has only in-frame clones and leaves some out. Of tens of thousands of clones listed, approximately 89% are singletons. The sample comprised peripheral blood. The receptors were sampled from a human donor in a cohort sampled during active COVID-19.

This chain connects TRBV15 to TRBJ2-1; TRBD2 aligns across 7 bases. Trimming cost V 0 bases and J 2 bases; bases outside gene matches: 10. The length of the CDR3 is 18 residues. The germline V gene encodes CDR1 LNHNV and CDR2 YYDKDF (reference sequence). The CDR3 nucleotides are TGTGCCACCAGCAGAGATCACGTGAGCGGGGTCGCCTACAATGAGCAGTTCTTC. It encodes CATSRDHVSGVAYNEQFF.

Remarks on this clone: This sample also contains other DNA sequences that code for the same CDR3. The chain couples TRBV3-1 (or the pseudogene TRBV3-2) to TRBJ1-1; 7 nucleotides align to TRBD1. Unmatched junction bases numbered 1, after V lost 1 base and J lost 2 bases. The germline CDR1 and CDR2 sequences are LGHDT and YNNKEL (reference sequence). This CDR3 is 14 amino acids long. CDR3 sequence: CASSQGQGNTEAFF. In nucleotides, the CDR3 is TGTGCCAGCAGCCAAGGACAGGGAAACACTGAAGCTTTCTTT.

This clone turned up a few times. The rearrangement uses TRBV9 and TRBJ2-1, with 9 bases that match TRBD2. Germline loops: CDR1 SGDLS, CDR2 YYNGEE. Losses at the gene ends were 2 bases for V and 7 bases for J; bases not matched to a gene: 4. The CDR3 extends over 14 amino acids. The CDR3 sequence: CASSVSGLANEQFF. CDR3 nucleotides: TGTGCCAGCAGCGTGTCGGGACTAGCAAATGAGCAGTTCTTC.

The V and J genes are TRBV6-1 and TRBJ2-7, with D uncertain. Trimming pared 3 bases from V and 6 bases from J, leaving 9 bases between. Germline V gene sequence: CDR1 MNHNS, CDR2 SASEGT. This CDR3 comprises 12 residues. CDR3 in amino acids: CASSDHLSEQYF. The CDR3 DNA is TGTGCCAGCAGTGATCACCTATCCGAGCAGTACTTC.

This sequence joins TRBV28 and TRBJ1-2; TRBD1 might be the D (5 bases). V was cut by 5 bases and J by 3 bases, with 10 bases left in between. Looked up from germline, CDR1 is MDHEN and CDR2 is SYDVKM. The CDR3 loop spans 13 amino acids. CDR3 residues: CASSRGEDYGYTF. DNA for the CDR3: TGTGCCAGCAGTCGAGGGGAGGACTATGGCTACACCTTC.

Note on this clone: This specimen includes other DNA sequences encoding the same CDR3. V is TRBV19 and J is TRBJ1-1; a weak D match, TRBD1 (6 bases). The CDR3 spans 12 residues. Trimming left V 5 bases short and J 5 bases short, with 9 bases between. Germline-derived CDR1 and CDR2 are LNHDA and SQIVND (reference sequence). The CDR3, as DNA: TGTGCCAGTAGTTTAACAGGGACTGAAGCTTTCTTT. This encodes CASSLTGTEAFF.

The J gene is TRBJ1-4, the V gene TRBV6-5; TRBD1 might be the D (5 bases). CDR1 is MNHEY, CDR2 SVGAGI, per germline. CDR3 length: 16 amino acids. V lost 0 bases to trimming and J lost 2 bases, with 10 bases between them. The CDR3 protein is CASSYSYGGTNEKLFF. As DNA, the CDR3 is TGTGCCAGCAGTTACTCCTACGGGGGGACTAATGAAAAACTGTTTTTT.

This CDR3 reads CASSLQGFSPLHF. The CDR3 DNA follows: TGTGCCAGCAGTCTACAGGGCTTTTCACCCCTCCACTTT. The gene calls are TRBV27 and TRBJ1-6, with D perhaps TRBD1 (6 bases). Trimming removed 5 bases at V and 9 bases at J, with 11 bases between. The CDR3 contains 13 residues. The germline CDR1 and CDR2 sequences are MNHEY and SMNVEV (reference sequence).

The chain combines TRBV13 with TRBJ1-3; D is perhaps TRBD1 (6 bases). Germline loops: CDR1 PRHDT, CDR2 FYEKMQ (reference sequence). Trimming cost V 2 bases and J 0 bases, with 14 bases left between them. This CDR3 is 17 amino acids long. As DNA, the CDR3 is TGTGCCAGCAGCTTACCCTCGACAGGCTTCTCTGGAAACACCATATATTTT. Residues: CASSLPSTGFSGNTIYF.

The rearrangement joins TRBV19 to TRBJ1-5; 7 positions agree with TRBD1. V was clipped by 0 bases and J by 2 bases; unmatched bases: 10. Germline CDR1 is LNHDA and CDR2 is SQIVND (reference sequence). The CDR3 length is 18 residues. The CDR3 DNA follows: TGTGCCAGTAGTATAGATCTAAGGGGGCTTTTCGGCAATCAGCCCCAGCATTTT. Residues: CASSIDLRGLFGNQPQHF.

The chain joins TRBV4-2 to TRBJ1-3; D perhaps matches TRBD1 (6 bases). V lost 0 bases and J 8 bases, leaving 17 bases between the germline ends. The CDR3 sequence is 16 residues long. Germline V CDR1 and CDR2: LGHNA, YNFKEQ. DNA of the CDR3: TGTGCCAGCAGCCAAGACCGTTGGGAAAAGGGGGACACCATATATTTT. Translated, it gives CASSQDRWEKGDTIYF.

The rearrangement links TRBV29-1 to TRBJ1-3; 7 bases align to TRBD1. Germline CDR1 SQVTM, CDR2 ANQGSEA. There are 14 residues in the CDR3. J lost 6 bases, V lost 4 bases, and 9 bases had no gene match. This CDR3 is CSVVRQGQENTIYF. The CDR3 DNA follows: TGCAGCGTTGTCCGACAGGGACAAGAAAACACCATATATTTT. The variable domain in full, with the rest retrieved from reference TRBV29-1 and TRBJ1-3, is SAVISQKPSRDICQRGTSLTIQCQVDSQVTMMFWYRQQPGQSLTLIATANQGSEATYESGFVIDKFPISRPNLTFSTLTVSNMSPEDSSIYLCSVVRQGQENTIYFGEGSWLTVV.

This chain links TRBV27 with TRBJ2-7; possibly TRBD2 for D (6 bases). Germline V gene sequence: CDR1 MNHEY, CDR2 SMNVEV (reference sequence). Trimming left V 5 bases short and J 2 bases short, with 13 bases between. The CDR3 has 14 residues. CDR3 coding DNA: TGTGCCAGCAGTCCTGGGACTCGTACCTACGAGCAGTACTTC. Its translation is CASSPGTRTYEQYF.

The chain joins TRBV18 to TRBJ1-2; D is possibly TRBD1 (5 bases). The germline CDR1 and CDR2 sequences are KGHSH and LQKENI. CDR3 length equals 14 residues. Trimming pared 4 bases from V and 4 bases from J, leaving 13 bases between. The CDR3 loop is CASSRVTGGYGYTF. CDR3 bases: TGTGCCAGCTCACGGGTAACCGGGGGCTATGGCTACACCTTC.

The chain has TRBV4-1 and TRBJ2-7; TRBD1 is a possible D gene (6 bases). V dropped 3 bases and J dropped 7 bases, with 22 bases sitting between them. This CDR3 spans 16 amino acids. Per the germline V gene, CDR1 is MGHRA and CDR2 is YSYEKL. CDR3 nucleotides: TGCGCCAGCAGCCAGCCCCCCCAAGGGGGTCAGGGTGAGCAGTACTTC. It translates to CASSQPPQGGQGEQYF.

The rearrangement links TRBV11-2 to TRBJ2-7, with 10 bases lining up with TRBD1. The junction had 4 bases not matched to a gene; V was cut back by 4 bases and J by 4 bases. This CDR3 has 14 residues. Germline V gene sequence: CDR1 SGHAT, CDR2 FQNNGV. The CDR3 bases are TGTGCCAGCAGCTGGGGACAGGGGCGGTACGAGCAGTACTTC. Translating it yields CASSWGQGRYEQYF.

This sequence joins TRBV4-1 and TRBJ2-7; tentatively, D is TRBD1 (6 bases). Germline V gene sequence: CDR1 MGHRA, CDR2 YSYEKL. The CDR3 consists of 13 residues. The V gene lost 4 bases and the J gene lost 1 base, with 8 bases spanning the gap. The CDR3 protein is CASSRDISYEQYF. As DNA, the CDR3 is TGCGCCAGCAGCCGGGACATATCCTACGAGCAGTACTTC.

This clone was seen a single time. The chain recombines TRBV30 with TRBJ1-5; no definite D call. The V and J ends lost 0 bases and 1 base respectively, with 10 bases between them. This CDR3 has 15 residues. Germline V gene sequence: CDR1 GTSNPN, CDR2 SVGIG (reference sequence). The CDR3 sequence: CAWSVLRESNQPQHF. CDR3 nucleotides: TGTGCCTGGAGTGTACTGAGGGAAAGCAATCAGCCCCAGCATTTT.

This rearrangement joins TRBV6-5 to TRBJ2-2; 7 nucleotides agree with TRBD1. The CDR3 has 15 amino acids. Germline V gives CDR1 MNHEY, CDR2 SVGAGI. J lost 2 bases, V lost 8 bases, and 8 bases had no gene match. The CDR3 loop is CASSYGQANTGELFF. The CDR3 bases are TGTGCCAGCTCCTACGGACAGGCCAACACCGGGGAGCTGTTTTTT.

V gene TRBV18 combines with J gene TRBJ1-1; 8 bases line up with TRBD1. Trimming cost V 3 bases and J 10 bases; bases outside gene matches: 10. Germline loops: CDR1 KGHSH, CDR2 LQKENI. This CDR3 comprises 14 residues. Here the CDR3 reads CASSPGQGESAAFF. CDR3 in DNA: TGTGCCAGCTCACCTGGACAGGGAGAGAGCGCAGCTTTCTTT. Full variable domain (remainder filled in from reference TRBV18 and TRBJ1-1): NAGVMQNPRHLVRRRGQEARLRCSPMKGHSHVYWYRQLPEEGLKFMVYLQKENIIDESGMPKERFSAEFPKEGPSILRIQQVVRGDSAAYFCASSPGQGESAAFFGQGTRLTVV.